Below, 16 T cell receptor beta chains from the same sample are listed, as sequenced in a study of blood T cells in healthy people across ages. Next came a second PCR, run for about 7 to 12 cycles, which used a sample-barcoded 5' primer along with a J-beta primer mix. TCRdb analysed the 5' RACE reads with MiXCR anew, one entry per CDR3 protein. The sample consists of approximately 810,000 distinct CDR3 sequences, 25% to 30% of them appearing once. The sequencing sample was made of blood. The receptors were gathered from a woman aged 80 or over in good health.

In its sample, this clonotype was seen a few times. Given a much more abundant clone one base away, this may be a read error. This rearrangement joins TRBV4-3 to TRBJ1-5; D is ambiguous. V lost 2 bases to trimming and J lost 4 bases, with 6 bases between them. The CDR3 has 13 residues. Germline CDR1 and CDR2: LGHNA and YSLEER. CDR3 amino acids: CASSQYRNQPQHF. CDR3 sequence (DNA): TGCGCCAGCAGCCAATATAGGAATCAGCCCCAGCATTTT.

In its sample, this clonotype was seen many times. The V call is TRBV4-3, the J call TRBJ1-2; 8 nucleotides line up with TRBD1. The V gene's germline CDR1 is LGHNA and CDR2 YSLEER. CDR3 length: 16 residues. The V and J ends lost 3 bases and 6 bases, in that order; junction bases with no gene match: 12. The chain's CDR3 is CASSQTGVLTVHGYTF. As DNA, the CDR3 is TGCGCCAGCAGCCAGACAGGGGTTCTAACTGTCCATGGCTACACCTTC.

This rearrangement joins TRBV19 to TRBJ2-1; 10 nucleotides agree with TRBD2. The CDR3 length is 18 residues. Per germline, CDR1 LNHDA and CDR2 SQIVND (reference sequence). The J segment lost 13 bases and the V segment lost 2 bases, leaving 20 bases of the junction unmatched. CDR3 bases: TGTGCCAGTAGTATAATGGCTAGCGGGGGCGCCAGGGGGGAGACCCAGTTCTTC. As protein: CASSIMASGGARGETQFF.

This clonotype was detected many times. This chain uses TRBV20-1 with TRBJ2-4; 10 bases are a match to TRBD1. V shed 4 bases, J shed 4 bases, and the junction held 4 bases outside the gene matches. This CDR3 comprises 14 residues. Germline V gene data show CDR1 as DFQATT and CDR2 as SNEGSKA (reference sequence). The CDR3 DNA reads as TGCAGTGCTACCCCGGGACAGGGGAAAAACATTCAGTACTTC. Translating gives CSATPGQGKNIQYF.

This clonotype was found many times. The chain links TRBV5-1 to TRBJ2-5; TRBD2 is a possible D gene (6 bases). Looked up from germline, CDR1 is SGHRS and CDR2 is YFSETQ. This CDR3 has 14 amino acids. V was clipped by 4 bases and J by 2 bases, with 12 bases between them. CDR3 DNA sequence: TGCGCCAGCAGCCAGATCAGCGGGCAAGAGACCCAGTACTTC. This sequence encodes CASSQISGQETQYF.

This clonotype was seen ten or more times. The CDR3: CASSLSGARTDTQYF. The DNA for the CDR3 is TGTGCCAGCAGCCTTTCGGGGGCACGCACAGATACGCAGTATTTT. V usage is TRBV7-9 and J usage is TRBJ2-3; possibly TRBD1 or TRBD2 for D (6 bases each). CDR3 length equals 15 residues. V dropped 5 bases and J dropped 1 base, with 13 bases sitting between them. Germline CDR1 reads SEHNR; CDR2 reads FQNEAQ (reference sequence). Supplemented by reference TRBV7-9 and TRBJ2-3, the full variable domain reads DTGVSQNPRHKITKRGQNVTFRCDPISEHNRLYWYRQTLGQGPEFLTYFQNEAQLEKSRLLSDRFSAERPKGSFSTLEIQRTEQGDSAMYLCASSLSGARTDTQYFGPGTRLTVL.

Concerning this clonotype: This may be a read error, as it is one base from a much larger clone. The chain is built from TRBV29-1 and TRBJ2-1; D gene uncertain. The V and J ends lost 4 bases and 0 bases respectively, with 10 bases between them. Germline assignment: CDR1 SQVTM and CDR2 ANQGSEA. This CDR3 contains 14 residues. CDR3 nucleotides: TGCAGCGTTGGTTGTCAGGCCTCCTACAATGAGCAGTTCTTC. Protein product: CSVGCQASYNEQFF.

The V gene is TRBV2, the J gene TRBJ1-1; the D is unclear. Germline V gene sequence: CDR1 SNHLY, CDR2 FYNNEI. V lost 6 bases and J lost 1, with 12 bases in between. This CDR3 comprises 14 residues. This chain's CDR3 is CASSNIGGNTEAFF. The CDR3 nucleotides are TGTGCCAGCAGCAACATAGGAGGGAACACTGAAGCTTTCTTT.

The chain links TRBV11-3 to TRBJ2-1; D perhaps matches TRBD1 (6 bases). In germline, CDR1 is SGHNT, CDR2 YENEEA. Trimming removed 8 bases at V and 1 base at J, with 12 bases between. The CDR3 covers 14 residues. CDR3 sequence (DNA): TGTGCCAGCTGGTCTGGACAGTCCTACAATGAGCAGTTCTTC. Translating gives CASWSGQSYNEQFF. The complete variable domain, with remaining parts taken from reference TRBV11-3 and TRBJ2-1, reads EAGVVQSPRYKIIEKKQPVAFWCNPISGHNTLYWYLQNLGQGPELLIRYENEEAVDDSQLPKDRFSAERLKGVDSTLKIQPAELGDSAVYLCASWSGQSYNEQFFGPGTRLTVL.

This clonotype was picked up many times. The genes are TRBV3-1 and TRBJ1-2; 8 nucleotides match TRBD1. This CDR3 comprises 15 residues. Germline V CDR1 and CDR2: LGHDT, YNNKEL (reference sequence). J lost 2 bases, V lost 4 bases, and 6 bases had no gene match. CDR3 sequence reads: CASSPMTGVNYGYTF. The CDR3 nucleotides are TGTGCCAGCAGCCCGATGACAGGGGTGAACTATGGCTACACCTTC. The whole variable domain, remainder taken from reference TRBV3-1 and TRBJ1-2, is DTAVSQTPKYLVTQMGNDKSIKCEQNLGHDTMYWYKQDSKKFLKIMFSYNNKELIINETVPNRFSPKSPDKAHLNLHINSLELGDSAVYFCASSPMTGVNYGYTFGSGTRLTVV.

This clonotype has ten or more counts. V is TRBV12-3 or TRBV12-4 and J is TRBJ2-7; D may be TRBD1 or TRBD2 (7 bases each). The V and J ends lost 3 bases and 4 bases respectively, with 10 bases between them. This CDR3 comprises 13 residues. The CDR3 sequence: CASSFQGGYEQYF. CDR3 coding DNA: TGTGCCAGCAGTTTTCAGGGGGGGTACGAGCAGTACTTC.

Concerning this clonotype itself: Sequence at one end of the junction differs from germline and may be a read error. The chain recombines TRBV27 with TRBJ2-1; D not certain. Germline CDR1 is MNHEY and CDR2 is SMNVEV (reference sequence). The CDR3 consists of 13 residues. CDR3 DNA sequence: TGTGCCAGCAACTCCATTGGCGGATTTGAGCAGGTCTTC. Translating gives CASNSIGGFEQVF.

This clonotype was observed a few times. A much more abundant neighbour one base away suggests this may be a read error. The chain joins TRBV11-2 to TRBJ2-5; TRBD2 aligns across 9 bases. V lost 2 bases, J lost 11 bases, and 15 bases stayed unmatched. Germline assignment: CDR1 SGHAT and CDR2 FQNNGV. CDR3 size: 16 residues. In DNA, the CDR3 is TGTGCCAGCAGCTTACAGATCTTGGCGGGGGGGAATGAGCAGTACTTC. The encoded protein is CASSLQILAGGNEQYF.

This chain connects TRBV9 to TRBJ2-2, with 7 bases lining up with TRBD1. Germline values: CDR1 SGDLS, CDR2 YYNGEE. This CDR3 region has 16 residues. V trimming: 3 bases; J trimming: 2 bases; junction bases outside the gene matches: 7. CDR3 amino acids: CASSGYRGVNTGELFF. The CDR3 DNA reads as TGTGCCAGCAGCGGATACAGGGGAGTAAACACCGGGGAGCTGTTTTTT. The full variable domain, rest sourced from reference TRBV9 and TRBJ2-2, is DSGVTQTPKHLITATGQRVTLRCSPRSGDLSVYWYQQSLDQGLQFLIQYYNGEERAKGNILERFSAQQFPDLHSELNLSSLELGDSALYFCASSGYRGVNTGELFFGEGSRLTVL.

This clonotype was seen a handful of times. The gene calls are TRBV11-2 and TRBJ2-6; D ambiguous. Germline V gene sequence: CDR1 SGHAT, CDR2 FQNNGV. This CDR3 comprises 17 residues. Trimming pared 1 base from V and 0 bases from J, leaving 10 bases between. DNA of the CDR3: TGTGCCAGCAGCTTAGTAGCAGGTCTCTCTGGGGCCAACGTCCTGACTTTC. It translates to CASSLVAGLSGANVLTF.

The rearrangement links TRBV19 to TRBJ2-1; 10 bases are a match to TRBD1. Per germline, CDR1 LNHDA and CDR2 SQIVND (reference sequence). The CDR3 has 15 residues. V dropped 3 bases and J dropped 6; count of bases not matched to a gene: 5. The CDR3 sequence is CASSIAGTGANEQFF. For the CDR3, the DNA is TGTGCCAGTAGTATCGCCGGGACAGGGGCCAATGAGCAGTTCTTC.